This TCR beta chain emerged from a study of shared clonotypes between healthy human individuals. As for the study in general: The composition of the donors was a couple of women and three men aged 18 to 49. Each donor contributed plates that comprised three CD4 naive, three CD4 memory, two CD8 naive and one CD8 memory.

Here immunoSEQ multiplex PCR was the method, and the copy in TCRdb shows in-frame clones only, minus some. The sample holds millions of clones, 90% to 95% seen once. The CDR3 sequence is 15 residues long. V dropped 0 bases and J dropped 4 bases, with 11 bases sitting between them. Germline V gives CDR1 SGHDN, CDR2 FVKESK. Investigators divided CD4+ cells into CD45RA+ naive and CD45RA-negative memory subsets. The TCR sequence derives from a man aged 18 to 35 in good health. Some clones in this sample may be carry-over from other donors' samples. Material for sequencing was naive CD4+ T cells from PBMCs. Subset meaning: CD45RA+ positively selected. V is TRBV14 and J is TRBJ2-3; tentatively, D is TRBD1 (5 bases). DNA for the CDR3: TGTGCCAGCAGCCAAGATTTTTCAGGGTCAGATACGCAGTATTTT. Translation gives CASSQDFSGSDTQYF.